This TCR beta chain originates from a study of T cell changes during pregnancy in multiple sclerosis. The CDR3 spans 15 residues. Germline V gene lookup returns CDR1 LNHNV and CDR2 YYDKDF (reference sequence). Trimming removed 5 bases from V and 0 bases from J, with 14 bases in between. Libraries were prepared by immunoSEQ multiplex PCR; TCRdb keeps only in-frame clonotypes and omits some of them. The top ten clones hold approximately 0.44% of a sample with 78,000 or so clones, approximately 90% of them seen once. The J gene is TRBJ2-7, the V gene TRBV15; D might be TRBD2 (6 bases). This sequence originates from a female donor with multiple sclerosis, enrolled in a pregnancy study. The sequenced sample was CD4+ T cells from peripheral blood mononuclear cells, obtained before pregnancy. CDR3 sequence (DNA): TGTGCCACCAGCGGAGGAGCGGGCCCCTCCTACGAGCAGTACTTC. It specifies CATSGGAGPSYEQYF.